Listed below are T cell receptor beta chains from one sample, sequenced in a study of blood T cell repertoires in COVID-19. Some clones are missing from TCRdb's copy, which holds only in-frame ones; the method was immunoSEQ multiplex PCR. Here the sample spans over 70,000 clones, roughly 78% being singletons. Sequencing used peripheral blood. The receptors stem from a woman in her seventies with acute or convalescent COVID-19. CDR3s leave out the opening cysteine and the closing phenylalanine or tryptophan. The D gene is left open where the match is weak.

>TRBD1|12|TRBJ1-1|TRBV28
ASSSGTANTEAF
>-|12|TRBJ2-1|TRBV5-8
ASMSGRSYNEQF
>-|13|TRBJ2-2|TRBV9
ASSVQGWHTGELF
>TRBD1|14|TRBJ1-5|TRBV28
ASSASQGQGYQPQH
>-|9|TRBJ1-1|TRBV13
ATGVRVEAF
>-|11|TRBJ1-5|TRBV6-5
ASMRDTGGAQH
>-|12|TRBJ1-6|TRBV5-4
ASSNRDYGSPLH
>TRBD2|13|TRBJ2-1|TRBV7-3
ASSLFAGGNNEQF
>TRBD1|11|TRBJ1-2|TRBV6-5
ASSSTGGFGYT
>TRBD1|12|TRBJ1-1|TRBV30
AWSDLQGATEAF
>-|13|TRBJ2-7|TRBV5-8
ASSSGSGPSYEQY
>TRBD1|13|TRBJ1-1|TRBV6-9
ASTPPGQFNTEAF
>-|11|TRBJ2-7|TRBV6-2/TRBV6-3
ASSYVSSYEQY
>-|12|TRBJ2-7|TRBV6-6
ASSYDMTRWEQY
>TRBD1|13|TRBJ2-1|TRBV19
ASSIGDRGFDEQF
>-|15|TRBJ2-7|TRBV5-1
ASSLVGGGLTVYEQY
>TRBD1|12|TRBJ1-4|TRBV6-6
ASSFGQGSEKLF
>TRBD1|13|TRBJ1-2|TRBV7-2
ASSLALGQMYGYT
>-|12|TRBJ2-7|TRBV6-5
ASTNRFSSYEQY
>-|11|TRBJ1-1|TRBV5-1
ASTQNLNTEAF
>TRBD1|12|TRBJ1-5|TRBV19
ASSFTGGNQPQH
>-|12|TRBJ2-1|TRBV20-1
SASSDLIYNEQF
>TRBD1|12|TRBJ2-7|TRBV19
ASSIEDRGYEQY
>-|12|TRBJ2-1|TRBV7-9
ASSEDSYDNEQF
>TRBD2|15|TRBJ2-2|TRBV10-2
ASSVWAGGANTGELF
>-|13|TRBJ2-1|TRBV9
ASSVGSSSYNEQF
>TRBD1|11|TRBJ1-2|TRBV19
ASSTLDRYGYT
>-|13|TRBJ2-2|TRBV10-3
AITPGGANTGELF
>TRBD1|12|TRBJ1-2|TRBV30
AWSVRTGRDGYT
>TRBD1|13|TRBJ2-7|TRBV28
ASSILGQGAYEQY
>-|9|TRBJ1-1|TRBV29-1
SVLELAEAF
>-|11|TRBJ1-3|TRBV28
ASSLSGGNTIY
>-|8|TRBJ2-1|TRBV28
ATGYNEQF
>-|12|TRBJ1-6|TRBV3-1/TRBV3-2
ASSQGGGYSPLH
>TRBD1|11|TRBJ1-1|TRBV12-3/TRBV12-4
ASKDRGGTEAF
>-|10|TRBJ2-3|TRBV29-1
SGKASPDTQY
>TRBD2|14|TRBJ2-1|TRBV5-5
ASSLVAAGGYNEQF
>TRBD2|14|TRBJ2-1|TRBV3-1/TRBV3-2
ASSPGGALSYNEQF
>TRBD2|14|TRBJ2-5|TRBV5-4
ASSGTSGGFQETQY
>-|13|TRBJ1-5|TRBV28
ASSLGGWGNQPQH
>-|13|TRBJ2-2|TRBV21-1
ASLNGTSPPGELF
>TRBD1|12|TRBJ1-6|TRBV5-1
ASSEGQGRSPLH
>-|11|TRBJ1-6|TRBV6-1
ASSQIRDSPLH
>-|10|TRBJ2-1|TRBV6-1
ASSEARVEQF